This T cell receptor (beta chain) is drawn from a study of identical twins. Whole-study findings and limits: Twins' excess sharing was less marked for out-of-frame beta sequences. It was cross-sectional statistical analysis, not following the same donors, that the conclusions relied on.

This clonotype was recorded many times. Its antigen is unknown. Each CDR3 protein gets one entry after TCRdb re-called the 5' RACE reads with MiXCR. The table shows 640,000 or so distinct CDR3 sequences, with roughly 6% occurring only once. The CDR3 length is 15 residues. From germline, CDR1 is SGHTA and CDR2 FQGNSA. V was shortened by 1 base and J by 5 bases, with 12 bases between the two germline ends. The receptor was isolated from a man in his late teens or twenties in good health. Sequenced: naive T cells sorted from blood. The rearrangement joins TRBV7-2 to TRBJ1-5, with D perhaps matching TRBD1 (6 bases). The CDR3 region is CASSLVWSGDQPQHF. CDR3 DNA: TGTGCCAGCAGCTTAGTTTGGTCAGGGGATCAGCCCCAGCATTTT.